The subject of this entry is one T cell receptor beta chain. Libraries were prepared by immunoSEQ multiplex PCR; TCRdb keeps only in-frame clonotypes and omits some of them. The sample yields 85,000 to 130,000 clones, over 60% seen once. The CDR3 runs to 13 residues. Looked up from germline, CDR1 is SQVTM and CDR2 is ANQGSEA. Trimming removed 7 bases from V and 5 bases from J; junction bases left unmatched: 10. The sample belongs to a study of blood T cell repertoires in COVID-19. Study context: COVID-19 samples collected from the United States, Italy and Spain covered acute and convalescent phases.

The V gene is TRBV29-1, the J gene TRBJ2-7, with 8 bases fitting TRBD2. Sequences were obtained from peripheral blood. The receptor was isolated from a man at least 80 years old with COVID-19, enrolled during active disease. The CDR3 DNA reads as TGCAGCGCCCAGGGGACTAGAAGCGACGAGCAGTACTTC. This encodes CSAQGTRSDEQYF.